This paragraph reports one T cell receptor (beta chain). The CDR3 is made up of 14 amino acids. Between the trimmed V and J ends, which lost 0 bases and 9 bases, there was a span of 12 bases. Germline lookup yields CDR1 LGHDT and CDR2 YNNKEL (reference sequence). This entry is derived from a study of blood T cell repertoires in COVID-19. Study summary: The origin of the acute and convalescent COVID-19 samples was the United States, Italy and Spain. T cells, B-cell-depleted T cells, or PBMCs supplied cDNA or gDNA.

In the original workflow: Estimation of nucleated cell counts relied on the amplification of reference gene primers. Sequencing was performed with immunoSEQ multiplex PCR; in TCRdb, only in-frame clones are kept and a portion is missing. V and J calls and clone size are copied from that table; D and trimming were computed from the DNA. The repertoire holds about 200,000 clones, with around nine tenths as singletons. The V call is TRBV3-1 (or the pseudogene TRBV3-2), the J call TRBJ1-3; possibly TRBD1 for D (5 bases). The sequence derives from a man between 45 and 60 years old with acute or convalescent COVID-19. Sequenced sample: peripheral blood. The CDR3 is CASSQDGGLGTIYF. CDR3 DNA: TGTGCCAGCAGCCAAGACGGGGGGTTAGGCACCATATATTTT.